What follows are 7 T cell receptor beta chains derived from one specimen sequenced in a study of blood T cells in healthy people across ages. With a J-beta primer mix and a sample-barcoded 5' primer, a second PCR ran roughly 6 to 12 cycles. TCRdb reanalysed the 5' RACE reads using MiXCR and keeps one entry per CDR3 protein. The repertoire has some 710,000 distinct CDR3 sequences, more than 35% of them found once; the top ten carry about a sixth. Sequenced material: blood. These receptors were obtained from a man at least 80 years old in good health.

This clonotype has only a few counts. A single base separates this from a much larger clone, so it may be a read error. CDR3 loop: CASRRTSGSSYEQYF. CDR3 in DNA: TGTGCCAGCAGACGGACTAGCGGGAGCTCCTACGAGCAGTACTTC. This rearrangement joins TRBV7-2 to TRBJ2-7; TRBD2 agrees at 13 bases. Germline CDR1 and CDR2: SGHTA and FQGNSA. Losses at the gene ends were 6 bases for V and 0 bases for J; bases not matched to a gene: 2. The CDR3 spans 15 residues.

This clonotype was observed a few times. The chain has TRBV20-1 and TRBJ2-1; a weak D match, TRBD2 (6 bases). Germline values: CDR1 DFQATT, CDR2 SNEGSKA (reference sequence). This CDR3 is built from 15 residues. Trimming pared 3 bases from V and 3 bases from J, leaving 15 bases between. The CDR3 region is CSASFGTQLYNEQFF. CDR3 nucleotide sequence: TGCAGTGCTAGTTTTGGGACTCAACTCTACAATGAGCAGTTCTTC.

This chain connects TRBV20-1 to TRBJ2-5, with unresolved D. This CDR3 is 15 amino acids long. Per germline, CDR1 DFQATT and CDR2 SNEGSKA (reference sequence). The germline V and J ends were trimmed by 0 bases and 11 bases, with 22 bases remaining between them. CDR3 amino acids: CSARDLAEAYNEQYF. The DNA for the CDR3 is TGCAGTGCTAGAGATCTTGCGGAAGCCTACAATGAGCAGTACTTC.

The chain uses TRBV6-4 and TRBJ2-1, with D uncertain. Trimming shortened V by 1 base and J by 9 bases, and 7 bases separated the two germline ends. The CDR3 spans 12 residues. Germline V CDR1 and CDR2: MRHNA, SNTAGT. CDR3 coding DNA: TGTGCCAGCAGTGACTGGTGGCTTGAGCAGTTCTTC. Translation gives CASSDWWLEQFF.

The gene calls are TRBV11-1 and TRBJ2-1, with 9 bases matching TRBD2. Germline CDR1 SGHAT, CDR2 FQDESV (reference sequence). CDR3 length: 22 amino acids. J was trimmed by 0 bases and V by 2 bases; bases with no gene match: 20. The CDR3 nucleotides read TGTGCCAGCAGCTTAAGTCTGGGGGGGCTACTAGCGGGTTCAAGCTCCTACAATGAGCAGTTCTTC. Translating it yields CASSLSLGGLLAGSSSYNEQFF.

The gene calls are TRBV3-1 and TRBJ2-1, with 8 bases identical to TRBD2. The CDR3 is 14 residues long. The germline gives CDR1 LGHDT, CDR2 YNNKEL (reference sequence). V shed 5 bases and J 7 bases; nucleotides not matched to a gene: 7. The chain's CDR3 is CASSTGLDGNEQFF. CDR3 DNA sequence: TGTGCCAGCAGCACGGGACTAGATGGGAATGAGCAGTTCTTC.

This clonotype has more than one count but fewer than ten. The junction does not match germline at one end; this may be a read error. This chain joins TRBV20-1 and TRBJ2-3; 9 nucleotides match TRBD1. There are 13 residues in the CDR3. Germline V lookup: CDR1 DFQATT, CDR2 SNEGSKA (reference sequence). DNA for the CDR3: TGTAGTGCTGCGGGACAGGGTACAGATACGCAGTATTTT. Translated: CSAAGQGTDTQYF.